The 32 T cell receptor beta chains in this list originate from one sample, sequenced in a study of post-analysis software for immune sequencing data (dated by TCRdb to 2013 to 2016). The library was made by PCR. Instrument used: Illumina HiSeq 2500. To reduce PCR and sequencing biases, unique molecular identifiers were incorporated into the TCR beta cDNA libraries. The raw public reads went through TCRdb reprocessing: fastp at Q25, MiXCR clone calling, in-frame beta chains kept. When rows share a CDR3 protein, they turn into one entry using the most common DNA and genes. Present in this sample are 350,000 to 500,000 distinct CDR3 sequences, about 39% of which were seen just once. The ten most abundant clones make up approximately 7.6% of the sample. Overall study outcomes, separate from this receptor: Four or five TRBV segments, including TRBV5-6, TRBV5-1 and TRBV20-1, were significantly more frequent in patients than controls.

Their antigens remain unidentified. Sequencing was done on a sample of blood. The receptors were sampled from a girl aged 2 to 9 with multiple sclerosis.

The chain joins TRBV7-3 to TRBJ2-3; no firm D call. V was clipped by 5 bases and J by 2 bases, with 8 bases between them. The CDR3 length is 13 residues. The V gene's germline CDR1 is SGHTA and CDR2 FQGTGA. The CDR3 sequence is CASSNSFTDTQYF. The CDR3 DNA is TGTGCCAGCAGCAACAGCTTCACAGATACGCAGTATTTT.

The chain recombines TRBV20-1 with TRBJ1-6; no firm D call. Trimming pared 6 bases from V and 0 bases from J, leaving 9 bases between. There are 14 residues in the CDR3. CDR1 and CDR2 from the germline V gene are DFQATT and SNEGSKA (reference sequence). The CDR3 DNA follows: TGCAGTGCGACGTCCAGCTCCTATAATTCACCCCTCCACTTT. This translates into CSATSSSYNSPLHF.

J is TRBJ2-1 and V is TRBV6-2 or TRBV6-3; unclear D gene. The V gene lost 5 bases and the J gene lost 6 bases, with 8 bases spanning the gap. The V gene's germline CDR1 is MNHEY and CDR2 SVGEGT. The CDR3 has 12 residues. In nucleotides, the CDR3 is TGTGCCAGCAGTAACCGGCCCAATGAGCAGTTCTTC. This codes for CASSNRPNEQFF.

The chain combines TRBV7-8 with TRBJ2-1, with a weak D call TRBD2 (7 bases). Germline V lookup: CDR1 SGHVS, CDR2 FQNEAQ. The CDR3 has 17 residues. Trimming took 0 bases from V and 4 from J, leaving 16 bases between them. The CDR3 DNA reads TGTGCCAGCAGCTTAGCTTGGGGGGGGCTATCGTACAATGAGCAGTTCTTC. Translated, it gives CASSLAWGGLSYNEQFF.

This chain joins TRBV6-5 and TRBJ2-1, with 9 positions matching TRBD2. Germline loops: CDR1 MNHEY, CDR2 SVGAGI. V shed 6 bases and J 6 bases; nucleotides not matched to a gene: 9. The CDR3 length is 15 residues. This CDR3 reads CASSIAGEPCNEQFF. The CDR3 DNA is TGTGCCAGCAGCATAGCGGGAGAACCCTGCAATGAGCAGTTCTTC.

This clonotype was seen just once. V is TRBV6-1 and J is TRBJ2-5; perhaps TRBD1 as D (6 bases). The better agreement between TRBJ2-7 and the DNA end casts doubt on the J call. This CDR3 comprises 13 residues. In germline, CDR1 is MNHNS, CDR2 SASEGT. CDR3 nucleotide sequence: TGTGCCAGCTCCCCAACAGGGTGGTACGAGCAGTACTTC. This codes for CASSPTGWYEQYF.

In its sample, this clonotype was seen a few times. This chain uses TRBV5-6 with TRBJ2-7, with 8 positions matching TRBD1. The CDR3 contains 14 residues. Germline loops: CDR1 SGHDT, CDR2 YYEEEE. J was trimmed by 4 bases and V by 4 bases; bases with no gene match: 7. The DNA for the CDR3 is TGTGCCAGCAGCCAGACAGGGGTAAAATACGAGCAGTACTTC. Translating it yields CASSQTGVKYEQYF.

The genes are TRBV12-3 or TRBV12-4 and TRBJ1-5, with D perhaps matching TRBD1 (6 bases). Trimming took 4 bases from V and 4 from J, leaving 17 bases between them. There are 16 residues in the CDR3. CDR3 nucleotides: TGTGCCAGCAGTTACCGGACGAAGGGGGGGAATCAGCCCCAGCATTTT. This sequence encodes CASSYRTKGGNQPQHF.

The chain's CDR3 is CASSSRTGGAFF. As DNA, the CDR3 is TGTGCCAGCAGTTCAAGGACCGGGGGAGCTTTCTTT. The chain combines TRBV28 with TRBJ1-1; TRBD1 might be the D (5 bases). This CDR3 is built from 12 residues. Trimming shortened V by 4 bases and J by 10 bases, and 13 bases separated the two germline ends. CDR1 and CDR2 (germline): MDHEN, SYDVKM.

This clonotype was recorded a few times. This chain joins TRBV7-2 and TRBJ2-7; 7 nucleotides align to TRBD2. The CDR3 is 14 residues long. The ends lost 2 bases at V and 3 bases at J; junction bases unmatched: 4. Germline V gives CDR1 SGHTA, CDR2 FQGNSA. The CDR3 here is CASSLTAGYYEQYF. The CDR3, as DNA: TGTGCCAGCAGCTTAACAGCGGGGTACTACGAGCAGTACTTC.

The chain carries TRBV5-8 and TRBJ1-4; D is unresolved. V was pared by 2 bases and J by 0 bases, with 20 bases between. In germline, CDR1 is SGHTS, CDR2 YDEGEE. The CDR3 is 19 amino acids. The CDR3 spells CASSFEGSPPRATNEKLFF. The CDR3 coding sequence is TGTGCCAGCAGCTTTGAGGGATCGCCACCTCGGGCAACTAATGAAAAACTGTTTTTT.

A few counts support this clonotype. The chain combines TRBV12-3 or TRBV12-4 with TRBJ1-2, with D unclear. The CDR3 consists of 14 residues. The ends were cut back, 1 base at V and 4 bases at J, with 10 bases in the middle. The CDR3 loop is CASSLGADGYGYTF. CDR3 bases: TGTGCCAGCAGTTTAGGTGCAGATGGCTATGGCTACACCTTC.

This chain connects TRBV6-1 to TRBJ1-2; no firm D call. V lost 7 bases and J lost 8, with 17 bases in between. This CDR3 has 13 amino acids. Germline V gene lookup returns CDR1 MNHNS and CDR2 SASEGT. The CDR3 loop is CASIPPDYGGYTF. CDR3 nucleotide sequence: TGTGCCAGCATTCCCCCGGACTACGGGGGCTACACCTTC.

The count of this clonotype is one. The V call is TRBV6-6, the J call TRBJ1-2; tentative D call: TRBD1 (6 bases). Germline CDR1 MNHNY, CDR2 SVGAGI (reference sequence). V was shortened by 8 bases and J by 4 bases, with 20 bases between the two germline ends. CDR3 size: 15 residues. CDR3 DNA: TGTGCCAGCGCCGATCGACAGGTCTCGGGCTATGGCTACACCTTC. Amino acids: CASADRQVSGYGYTF.

This clonotype was picked up a small number of times. The chain has TRBV20-1 and TRBJ1-5; possible D gene TRBD1, 5 bases. CDR1 DFQATT and CDR2 SNEGSKA come from the germline V gene (reference sequence). The CDR3 runs to 15 residues. V was clipped by 6 bases and J by 4 bases, with 19 bases between them. The CDR3 reads CSAPGGGTVNQPQHF. DNA of the CDR3: TGCAGTGCCCCTGGTGGGGGGACGGTAAATCAGCCCCAGCATTTT.

The chain uses TRBV5-1 and TRBJ1-5; D gene unclear. This CDR3 region has 15 residues. The ends were cut back, 1 base at V and 3 bases at J, with 11 bases in the middle. Germline V gene sequence: CDR1 SGHRS, CDR2 YFSETQ. The CDR3, as DNA: TGCGCCAGCAGCTTGTACCCAGGAAACAATCAGCCCCAGCATTTT. Translating gives CASSLYPGNNQPQHF.

This clonotype was seen only a few times. The chain links TRBV15 to TRBJ2-5, with D possibly being TRBD2 (5 bases). Germline V lookup: CDR1 LNHNV, CDR2 YYDKDF (reference sequence). The CDR3 has 16 residues. V lost 0 bases and J 2 bases, leaving 13 bases between the germline ends. The CDR3 loop is CATSRESVGVQETQYF. Written as DNA, the CDR3 is TGTGCCACCAGCAGAGAATCGGTCGGGGTGCAAGAGACCCAGTACTTC.

The chain employs TRBV20-1 and TRBJ1-1; the D is unclear. The CDR3 is 14 amino acids. V was clipped by 5 bases and J by 3 bases, with 16 bases between them. Germline values: CDR1 DFQATT, CDR2 SNEGSKA (reference sequence). The CDR3 DNA is TGCAGTGCTCCACCGGTCATGAAGGACACTGAAGCTTTCTTT. Its translation is CSAPPVMKDTEAFF.

The sample holds one count of this clonotype. V and J are TRBV7-8 and TRBJ1-6; D may be TRBD1 (5 bases). The CDR3 covers 20 residues. V lost 5 bases and J lost 5, with 28 bases in between. Germline loops: CDR1 SGHVS, CDR2 FQNEAQ. The CDR3 spells CASSPSGGIRLWGNNSPLHF. In nucleotides, the CDR3 is TGTGCCAGCAGCCCAAGCGGGGGGATTCGGTTGTGGGGGAATAATTCACCCCTCCACTTT.

This clonotype occurred once. The chain couples TRBV7-9 to TRBJ2-1; unclear D gene. The CDR3 runs 19 residues. Trimming removed 5 bases at V and 0 bases at J, with 23 bases between. Germline CDR1 reads SEHNR; CDR2 reads FQNEAQ (reference sequence). CDR3 region: CASSPFGWKRSDSYNEQFF. The DNA for the CDR3 is TGTGCCAGCAGCCCTTTTGGCTGGAAAAGGTCGGACTCCTACAATGAGCAGTTCTTC.

V is TRBV12-3 or TRBV12-4 and J is TRBJ2-7; D unclear. V gave up 3 bases and J gave up 4 bases, with 7 bases separating them. This CDR3 has 12 residues. Here the CDR3 reads CASSFWSYEQYF. DNA of the CDR3: TGTGCCAGCAGTTTCTGGAGTTACGAGCAGTACTTC.

This clonotype was counted only a few times. V and J are TRBV6-1 and TRBJ2-1, with D possibly being TRBD1 (5 bases). The CDR3 sequence is 13 residues long. The germline V gene has CDR1 MNHNS and CDR2 SASEGT. V was cut by 6 bases and J by 6 bases, with 12 bases left in between. This CDR3 is CASSRQLPNEQFF. CDR3 DNA: TGTGCCAGCAGCAGACAGCTCCCCAATGAGCAGTTCTTC.

This chain uses TRBV12-3 or TRBV12-4 with TRBJ2-5, with D uncertain. V was cut by 0 bases and J by 4 bases, with 12 bases left in between. CDR3 length equals 15 residues. CDR3: CASSLAHLSLETQYF. DNA of the CDR3: TGTGCCAGCAGTTTAGCCCACTTGTCACTAGAGACCCAGTACTTC.

This chain uses TRBV9 with TRBJ2-1; 7 nucleotides line up with TRBD2. The CDR3 loop spans 15 amino acids. In germline, CDR1 is SGDLS, CDR2 YYNGEE. The V and J ends lost 4 bases and 2 bases, in that order; junction bases with no gene match: 6. The CDR3 reads CASSPGLVPYNEQFF. The DNA of the CDR3 is TGTGCCAGCAGCCCAGGACTAGTCCCCTACAATGAGCAGTTCTTC. Combining the CDR3 with reference TRBV9 and TRBJ2-1 gives the whole variable domain DSGVTQTPKHLITATGQRVTLRCSPRSGDLSVYWYQQSLDQGLQFLIQYYNGEERAKGNILERFSAQQFPDLHSELNLSSLELGDSALYFCASSPGLVPYNEQFFGPGTRLTVL.

The chain employs TRBV20-1 and TRBJ1-1; D might be TRBD1 (5 bases). The CDR3 is made up of 13 amino acids. Germline lookup yields CDR1 DFQATT and CDR2 SNEGSKA (reference sequence). V was shortened by 0 bases and J by 10 bases, with 15 bases between the two germline ends. The CDR3 region is CSARDRDPIGAFF. CDR3 nucleotides: TGCAGTGCTAGAGATCGGGACCCTATCGGAGCTTTCTTT.

The CDR3 is CSARDPLAETQYF. CDR3 coding DNA: TGCAGTGCTAGAGATCCCCTAGCGGAGACCCAGTACTTC. V is TRBV20-1 and J is TRBJ2-5; weak D call: TRBD2 (6 bases). In germline, CDR1 is DFQATT, CDR2 SNEGSKA (reference sequence). The CDR3 spans 13 residues. Trimming took 0 bases from V and 5 from J, leaving 10 bases between them.

Concerning this clonotype itself: One junction end disagrees with the germline gene, perhaps due to a read error. The chain couples TRBV28 to TRBJ2-6; 9 bases align to TRBD1. The germline V gene encodes CDR1 MDHEN and CDR2 SYDVKM. There are 21 residues in the CDR3. This CDR3 is CASSPDPRQGVFLLGANVLTF. The CDR3 bases are TGTGCCAGCAGTCCAGACCCGCGACAGGGGGTTTTCCTGTTGGGGGCCAATGTCCTGACTTTC.

This clonotype was detected only a few times. The V gene is TRBV7-2, the J gene TRBJ2-1, with TRBD1 matching 10 bases. Germline lookup yields CDR1 SGHTA and CDR2 FQGNSA. J lost 3 bases, V lost 5 bases, and 4 bases had no gene match. This CDR3 region has 15 residues. CDR3 sequence reads: CASSPGQGRYNEQFF. CDR3 DNA sequence: TGTGCCAGCAGCCCGGGACAGGGGCGCTACAATGAGCAGTTCTTC.

The chain carries TRBV20-1 and TRBJ2-1; 11 bases are a match to TRBD2. CDR3 size: 17 residues. Germline lookup yields CDR1 DFQATT and CDR2 SNEGSKA (reference sequence). Unmatched junction bases numbered 14, after V lost 4 bases and J lost 6 bases. The CDR3 DNA is TGCAGTGCTACCGCAACGAAACTAGCGGGAGCCGCCAATGAGCAGTTCTTC. Its translation: CSATATKLAGAANEQFF.

The chain uses TRBV7-9 and TRBJ1-5; D remains unclear. CDR3 length equals 14 residues. Germline values: CDR1 SEHNR, CDR2 FQNEAQ (reference sequence). V lost 5 bases and J lost 0, with 8 bases in between. The CDR3 DNA is TGTGCCAGCAGCGTTAGTGATAGCAATCAGCCCCAGCATTTT. Translated, it gives CASSVSDSNQPQHF.

This chain uses TRBV7-9 with TRBJ2-1; the D gene is possibly TRBD1 (6 bases). Between the trimmed V and J ends, which lost 1 base and 15 bases, there was a span of 16 bases. Germline CDR1 reads SEHNR; CDR2 reads FQNEAQ (reference sequence). This CDR3 contains 13 residues. The CDR3, as DNA: TGTGCCAGCAGCTTAGTGGACAGCCGAGTTCGGTTCTTC. Its protein is CASSLVDSRVRFF.

This clonotype was picked up a small number of times. The chain couples TRBV20-1 to TRBJ2-1; D not certain. Germline loops: CDR1 DFQATT, CDR2 SNEGSKA (reference sequence). Trimming pared 3 bases from V and 8 bases from J, leaving 14 bases between. The CDR3 loop spans 13 amino acids. CDR3 nucleotide sequence: TGCAGTGCTAGGGCCCCGGTTCGCGATGAGCAGTTCTTC. It specifies CSARAPVRDEQFF.